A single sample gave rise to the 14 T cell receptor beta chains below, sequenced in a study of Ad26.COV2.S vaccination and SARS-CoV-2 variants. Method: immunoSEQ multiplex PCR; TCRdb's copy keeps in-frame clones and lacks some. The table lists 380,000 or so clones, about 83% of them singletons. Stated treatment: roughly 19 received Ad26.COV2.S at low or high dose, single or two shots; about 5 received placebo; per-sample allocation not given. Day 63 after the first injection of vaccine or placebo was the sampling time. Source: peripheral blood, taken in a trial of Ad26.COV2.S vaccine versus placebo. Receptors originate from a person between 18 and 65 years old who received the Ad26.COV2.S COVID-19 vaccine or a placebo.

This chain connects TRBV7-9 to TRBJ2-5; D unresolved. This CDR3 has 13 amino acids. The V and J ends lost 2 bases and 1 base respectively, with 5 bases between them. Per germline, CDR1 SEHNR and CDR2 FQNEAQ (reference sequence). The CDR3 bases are TGTGCCAGCAGCTTAAACACCCAAGAGACCCAGTACTTC. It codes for CASSLNTQETQYF. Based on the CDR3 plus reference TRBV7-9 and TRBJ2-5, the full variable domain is DTGVSQNPRHKITKRGQNVTFRCDPISEHNRLYWYRQTLGQGPEFLTYFQNEAQLEKSRLLSDRFSAERPKGSFSTLEIQRTEQGDSAMYLCASSLNTQETQYFGPGTRLLVL.

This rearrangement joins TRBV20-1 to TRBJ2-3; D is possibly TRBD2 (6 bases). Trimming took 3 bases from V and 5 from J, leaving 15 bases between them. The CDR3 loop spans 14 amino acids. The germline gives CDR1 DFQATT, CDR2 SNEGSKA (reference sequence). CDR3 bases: TGCAGTGCTAGTGGTTCCGGGGGTGTAGATACGCAGTATTTT. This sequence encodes CSASGSGGVDTQYF.

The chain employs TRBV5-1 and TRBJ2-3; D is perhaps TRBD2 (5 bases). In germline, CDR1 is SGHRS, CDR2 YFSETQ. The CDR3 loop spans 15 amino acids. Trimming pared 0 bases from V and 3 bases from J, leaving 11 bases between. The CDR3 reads CASSLGRMGTDTQYF. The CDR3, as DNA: TGCGCCAGCAGCTTGGGGAGGATGGGGACAGATACGCAGTATTTT.

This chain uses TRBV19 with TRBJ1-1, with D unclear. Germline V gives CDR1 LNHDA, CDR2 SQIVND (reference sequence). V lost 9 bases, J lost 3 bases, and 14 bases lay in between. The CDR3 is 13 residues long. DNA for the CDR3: TGTGCCAGCCAACCGAATTCGGACACTGAAGCTTTCTTT. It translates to CASQPNSDTEAFF. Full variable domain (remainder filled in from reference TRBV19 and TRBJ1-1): DGGITQSPKYLFRKEGQNVTLSCEQNLNHDAMYWYRQDPGQGLRLIYYSQIVNDFQKGDIAEGYSVSREKKESFPLTVTSAQKNPTAFYLCASQPNSDTEAFFGQGTRLTVV.

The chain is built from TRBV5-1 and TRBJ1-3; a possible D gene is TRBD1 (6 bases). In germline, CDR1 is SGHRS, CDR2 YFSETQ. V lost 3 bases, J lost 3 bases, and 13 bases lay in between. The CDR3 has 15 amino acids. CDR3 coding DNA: TGCGCCAGCAGCTCCTCGTACAGGGATGGAAACACCATATATTTT. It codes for CASSSSYRDGNTIYF. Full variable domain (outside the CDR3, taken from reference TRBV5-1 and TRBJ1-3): KAGVTQTPRYLIKTRGQQVTLSCSPISGHRSVSWYQQTPGQGLQFLFEYFSETQRNKGNFPGRFSGRQFSNSRSEMNVSTLELGDSALYLCASSSSYRDGNTIYFGEGSWLTVV.

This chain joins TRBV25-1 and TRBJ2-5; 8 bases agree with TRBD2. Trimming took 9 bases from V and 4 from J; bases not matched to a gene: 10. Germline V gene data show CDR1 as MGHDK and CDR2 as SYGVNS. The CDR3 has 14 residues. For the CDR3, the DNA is TGTGCCAGTCGATTTAGCGGGAACGGAGAGACCCAGTACTTC. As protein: CASRFSGNGETQYF.

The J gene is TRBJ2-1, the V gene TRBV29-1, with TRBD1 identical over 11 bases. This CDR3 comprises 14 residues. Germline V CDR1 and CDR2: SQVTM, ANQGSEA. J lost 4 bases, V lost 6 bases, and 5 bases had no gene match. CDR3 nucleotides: TGCAGCGTCCGACGGGACAGGGGGTACAATGAGCAGTTCTTC. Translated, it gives CSVRRDRGYNEQFF.

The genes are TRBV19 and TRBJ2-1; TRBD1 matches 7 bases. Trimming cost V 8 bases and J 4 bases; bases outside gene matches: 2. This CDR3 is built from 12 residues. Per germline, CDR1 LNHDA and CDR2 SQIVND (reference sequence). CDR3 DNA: TGTGCCAGTGGGGACAGTTACAATGAGCAGTTCTTC. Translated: CASGDSYNEQFF.

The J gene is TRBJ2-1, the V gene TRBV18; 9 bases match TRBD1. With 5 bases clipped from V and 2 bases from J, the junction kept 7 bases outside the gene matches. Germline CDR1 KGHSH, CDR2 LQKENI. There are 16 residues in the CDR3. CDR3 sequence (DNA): TGTGCCAGCTCATCCTACAGGGGGCAGCCCTACAATGAGCAGTTCTTC. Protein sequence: CASSSYRGQPYNEQFF.

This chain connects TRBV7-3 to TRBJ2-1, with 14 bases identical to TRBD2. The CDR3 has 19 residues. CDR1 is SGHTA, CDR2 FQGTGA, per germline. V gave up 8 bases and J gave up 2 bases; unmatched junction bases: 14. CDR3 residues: CASPRGTSGGWDTYNEQFF. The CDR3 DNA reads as TGTGCCAGCCCTAGGGGGACTAGCGGGGGTTGGGACACCTACAATGAGCAGTTCTTC.

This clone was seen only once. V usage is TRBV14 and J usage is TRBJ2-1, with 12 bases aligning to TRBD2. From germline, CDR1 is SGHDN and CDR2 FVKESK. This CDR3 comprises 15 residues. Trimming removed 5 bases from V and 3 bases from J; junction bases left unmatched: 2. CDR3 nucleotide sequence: TGTGCCAGCAGCGTGGGACTAGCGGGCTACAATGAGCAGTTCTTC. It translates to CASSVGLAGYNEQFF.

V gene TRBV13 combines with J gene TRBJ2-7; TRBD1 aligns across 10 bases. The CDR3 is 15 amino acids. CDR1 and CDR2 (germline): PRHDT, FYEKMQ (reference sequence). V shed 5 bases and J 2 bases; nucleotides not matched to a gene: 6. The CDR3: CASSTRDRGTYEQYF. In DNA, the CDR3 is TGTGCCAGCAGCACGCGGGACAGGGGAACCTACGAGCAGTACTTC.

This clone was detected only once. The CDR3 DNA follows: TGTGCCAGCAGCCCGGACAGCACAGATACGCAGTATTTT. It encodes CASSPDSTDTQYF. The chain carries TRBV6-2 or TRBV6-3 and TRBJ2-3, with no clear D. From germline, CDR1 is MNHEY and CDR2 SVGEGT. There are 13 residues in the CDR3. V gave up 6 bases and J gave up 0 bases, with 7 bases separating them.

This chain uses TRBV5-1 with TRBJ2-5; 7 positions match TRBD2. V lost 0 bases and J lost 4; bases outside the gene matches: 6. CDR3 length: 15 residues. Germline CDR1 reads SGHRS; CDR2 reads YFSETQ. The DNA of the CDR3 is TGCGCCAGCAGCTTGGGGCAGGGAGGGCCAGAGACCCAGTACTTC. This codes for CASSLGQGGPETQYF. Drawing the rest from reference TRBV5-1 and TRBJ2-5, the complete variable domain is KAGVTQTPRYLIKTRGQQVTLSCSPISGHRSVSWYQQTPGQGLQFLFEYFSETQRNKGNFPGRFSGRQFSNSRSEMNVSTLELGDSALYLCASSLGQGGPETQYFGPGTRLLVL.